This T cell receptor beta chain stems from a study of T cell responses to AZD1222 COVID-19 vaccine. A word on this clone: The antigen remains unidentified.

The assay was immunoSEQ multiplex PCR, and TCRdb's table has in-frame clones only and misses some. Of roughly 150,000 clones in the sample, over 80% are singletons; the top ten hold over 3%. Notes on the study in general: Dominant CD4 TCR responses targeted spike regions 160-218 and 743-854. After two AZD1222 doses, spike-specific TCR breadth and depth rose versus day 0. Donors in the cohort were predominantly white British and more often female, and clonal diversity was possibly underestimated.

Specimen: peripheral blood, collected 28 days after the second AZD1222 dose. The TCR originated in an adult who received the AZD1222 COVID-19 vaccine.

The CDR3 nucleotides read TGTGCCAGCAGTTCCCCACCCCGAACTAGCTCAGGCCCGTTCTTC. This translates into CASSSPPRTSSGPFF. The chain joins TRBV28 to TRBJ2-1; a weak D match, TRBD2 (6 bases). Germline loops: CDR1 MDHEN, CDR2 SYDVKM. V was shortened by 4 bases and J by 15 bases, with 25 bases between the two germline ends. This CDR3 has 15 residues.